Shown below are 6 T cell receptor beta chains from a single sample sequenced in a study of early T cells in non-severe SARS-CoV-2 infection (dated by TCRdb to the early 2020s). Library prep was done by 5' RACE. Sequenced on a NextSeq 500. TCRdb cleaned the public reads at Q25 with fastp, built clones with MiXCR and kept in-frame beta chains. A single entry per CDR3 protein holds the most common genes and DNA from its merged rows. In all, the sample holds 35,000 to 45,000 distinct CDR3 sequences, and around 6.3% of those were seen once. Around 7.7% of the sample is held by the ten biggest clonotypes. The sequencing here drew on whole blood, taken at baseline. These receptors originate from an adult who was a healthcare worker with PCR-confirmed SARS-CoV-2 infection or an uninfected control (not recorded which).

This clonotype occurred many times. This chain connects TRBV25-1 to TRBJ2-3, with 8 nucleotides matching TRBD2. CDR1 is MGHDK, CDR2 SYGVNS, per germline. The CDR3 has 17 residues. V trimming: 3 bases; J trimming: 0 bases; junction bases outside the gene matches: 8. CDR3 nucleotides: TGTGCCAGCAGTGAGGCTCCGACTAGCGCGAGCACAGATACGCAGTATTTT. Protein: CASSEAPTSASTDTQYF.

The rearrangement joins TRBV12-2 to TRBJ1-5; the listed D gene, TRBD1, was not tested against the DNA. TRBV12-2 is recorded as a pseudogene. The CDR3 runs 16 residues. CDR3: CASRLDPGLSNQPQHF. The CDR3 DNA reads TGTGCAAGTCGCTTAGATCCGGGGTTGAGCAATCAGCCCCAGCATTTT.

In its sample, this clonotype was seen a few times. The chain is built from TRBV11-2 and TRBJ1-1; possibly TRBD1 for D (6 bases). Germline assignment: CDR1 SGHAT and CDR2 FQNNGV. V lost 5 bases and J 5 bases, leaving 12 bases between the germline ends. The CDR3 runs to 13 residues. CDR3 bases: TGTGCCAGCAGCAGCAGGGACACGACTGAAGCTTTCTTT. Protein: CASSSRDTTEAFF.

There are a few counts of this clonotype. The chain carries TRBV5-6 and TRBJ1-1; D not resolved. With 2 bases removed from V and 1 base from J, the gap between germline ends came to 9 bases. The CDR3 sequence is 14 residues long. Germline CDR1 SGHDT, CDR2 YYEEEE. The DNA of the CDR3 is TGTGCCAGCAGCTTTTTTCAGAAGAACACTGAAGCTTTCTTT. Translation gives CASSFFQKNTEAFF.

This clonotype was observed many times. The rearrangement joins TRBV7-2 to TRBJ1-5; D gene unclear. This CDR3 spans 14 amino acids. V dropped 5 bases and J dropped 3 bases, with 11 bases sitting between them. CDR1 SGHTA and CDR2 FQGNSA come from the germline V gene. The CDR3 is CASSKDGFNQPQHF. CDR3 nucleotide sequence: TGTGCCAGCAGCAAGGACGGGTTCAATCAGCCCCAGCATTTT.

Worth noting for this clonotype: A read error may explain this, as a much larger clone is one base away. In DNA, the CDR3 is TGTGCCAGCAGTGACCGGGACTTTGTTGAGCAGTTCTTC. Residues: CASSDRDFVEQFF. This chain connects TRBV6-4 to TRBJ2-1; maybe TRBD2 (6 bases). CDR1 is MRHNA, CDR2 SNTAGT, per germline. V dropped 2 bases and J dropped 9 bases, with 11 bases sitting between them. The CDR3 runs to 13 residues.